Below are 17 T cell receptor beta chains sequenced from a single sample in a study of blood T cell repertoires in COVID-19. Assay used: immunoSEQ multiplex PCR; TCRdb lists only in-frame clones, some missing. The data hold more than 150,000 clones, with around 84% observed a single time. The specimen was peripheral blood. The receptors shown here come from a man aged 45 to 65 with active or convalescent COVID-19.

This chain joins TRBV6-5 and TRBJ1-1; D gene ambiguous. V lost 6 bases, J lost 4 bases, and 15 bases lay in between. The CDR3 sequence is 14 residues long. Germline V gives CDR1 MNHEY, CDR2 SVGAGI. This CDR3 is CASSRSPPSTEAFF. In nucleotides, the CDR3 is TGTGCCAGCAGCCGAAGCCCCCCGAGCACTGAAGCTTTCTTT.

The chain combines TRBV7-2 with TRBJ1-3; D remains unclear. Germline-derived CDR1 and CDR2 are SGHTA and FQGNSA. This CDR3 is 16 amino acids long. Trimming cost V 5 bases and J 4 bases, with 18 bases left between them. The CDR3 loop reads CASSRNEVVRGNTIYF. In DNA form, the CDR3 reads TGTGCCAGCAGCCGTAACGAGGTGGTTAGGGGAAACACCATATATTTT. The entire variable domain, with the rest obtained from reference TRBV7-2 and TRBJ1-3, is as follows: GAGVSQSPSNKVTEKGKDVELRCDPISGHTALYWYRQSLGQGLEFLIYFQGNSAPDKSGLPSDRFSAERTGGSVSTLTIQRTQQEDSAVYLCASSRNEVVRGNTIYFGEGSWLTVV.

This rearrangement joins TRBV7-3 to TRBJ2-6; 8 bases line up with TRBD1. V lost 5 bases and J lost 4; bases outside the gene matches: 10. The germline V gene encodes CDR1 SGHTA and CDR2 FQGTGA. This CDR3 comprises 17 residues. CDR3 amino acids: CASSPTGVGDGANVLTF. The CDR3 nucleotides are TGTGCCAGCAGCCCGACAGGGGTGGGGGACGGGGCCAACGTCCTGACTTTC. The complete variable domain, with remaining parts taken from reference TRBV7-3 and TRBJ2-6, reads GAGVSQTPSNKVTEKGKYVELRCDPISGHTALYWYRQSLGQGPEFLIYFQGTGAADDSGLPNDRFFAVRPEGSVSTLKIQRTERGDSAVYLCASSPTGVGDGANVLTFGAGSRLTVL.

This clone was observed a handful of times. The chain links TRBV7-9 to TRBJ1-5; no reliable D call. Trimming shortened V by 1 base and J by 9 bases, and 13 bases separated the two germline ends. The CDR3 loop spans 14 amino acids. Germline CDR1 reads SEHNR; CDR2 reads FQNEAQ (reference sequence). The CDR3: CASSLGRGEGPQHF. DNA of the CDR3: TGTGCCAGCAGCTTAGGTCGGGGAGAGGGGCCCCAGCATTTT.

V and J are TRBV9 and TRBJ1-1; D not certain. Per germline, CDR1 SGDLS and CDR2 YYNGEE. There are 13 residues in the CDR3. Trimming pared 4 bases from V and 7 bases from J, leaving 14 bases between. The CDR3: CASSLGVGGEAFF. The CDR3 nucleotides read TGTGCCAGCAGCCTTGGAGTCGGAGGTGAAGCTTTCTTT.

The chain links TRBV5-1 to TRBJ1-4; maybe TRBD1 (6 bases). Trimming shortened V by 0 bases and J by 4 bases, and 10 bases separated the two germline ends. The CDR3 runs to 15 residues. Per the germline V gene, CDR1 is SGHRS and CDR2 is YFSETQ. This CDR3 reads CASSLVGQDNEKLFF. CDR3 in DNA: TGCGCCAGCAGCTTGGTGGGACAAGATAATGAAAAACTGTTTTTT.

The gene calls are TRBV7-8 and TRBJ2-1, with TRBD2 identical over 13 bases. The CDR3 covers 18 residues. The germline gives CDR1 SGHVS, CDR2 FQNEAQ. V trimming: 2 bases; J trimming: 5 bases; junction bases outside the gene matches: 9. CDR3 residues: CASSLPRLAGGTNNEQFF. The CDR3 nucleotides read TGTGCCAGCAGCTTACCCAGACTAGCGGGGGGAACCAACAATGAGCAGTTCTTC.

The chain combines TRBV5-4 with TRBJ2-3, with D maybe TRBD1 (6 bases). This CDR3 is built from 14 residues. Germline-derived CDR1 and CDR2 are SGHNT and YYREEE (reference sequence). Trimming stripped 0 bases from V and 4 bases from J, with 9 bases between. CDR3 loop: CASSLDRVADTQYF. DNA of the CDR3: TGTGCCAGCAGCTTGGACAGGGTCGCAGATACGCAGTATTTT.

This sequence joins TRBV7-3 and TRBJ2-1, with TRBD2 as a possible D gene (5 bases). The CDR3 consists of 15 residues. V was clipped by 3 bases and J by 3 bases, with 12 bases between them. The germline V gene has CDR1 SGHTA and CDR2 FQGTGA. Here the CDR3 reads CASSFGLAIYNEQFF. In DNA form, the CDR3 reads TGTGCCAGCAGCTTCGGCCTAGCAATCTACAATGAGCAGTTCTTC.

The chain links TRBV24-1 to TRBJ2-1; TRBD2 is a possible D gene (6 bases). The CDR3 is 16 amino acids. Germline loops: CDR1 KGHDR, CDR2 SFDVKD. Trimming took off 5 bases at V and 3 bases at J, with 16 bases between the two ends. The CDR3: CATSGATTGGYNEQFF. For the CDR3, the DNA is TGTGCCACCAGTGGAGCCACTACCGGGGGCTACAATGAGCAGTTCTTC.

The chain has TRBV5-1 and TRBJ1-3, with D perhaps TRBD1 (5 bases). The CDR3 is 16 residues long. Germline assignment: CDR1 SGHRS and CDR2 YFSETQ. The V end lost 4 bases, the J end lost 0 bases, and 14 bases lay between the germline ends. CDR3 sequence reads: CASSTGTVISGNTIYF. The DNA for the CDR3 is TGCGCCAGCAGCACAGGTACCGTTATCTCTGGAAACACCATATATTTT.

This chain connects TRBV7-9 to TRBJ2-1; D gene ambiguous. CDR3 length equals 15 residues. Germline V lookup: CDR1 SEHNR, CDR2 FQNEAQ (reference sequence). The V end was cut by 0 bases, the J end by 0 bases, with 6 bases between. The CDR3 coding sequence is TGTGCCAGCAGCTTAGCAGGAGTCTCCTACAATGAGCAGTTCTTC. This gives the protein CASSLAGVSYNEQFF.

This chain uses TRBV16 with TRBJ1-4; D is unresolved. Germline V gene data show CDR1 as KGHSY and CDR2 as FQNENV. V lost 0 bases, J lost 1 base, and 9 bases lay in between. This CDR3 region has 16 residues. The CDR3 loop reads CASSQSTGVTNEKLFF. CDR3 coding DNA: TGTGCCAGCAGCCAATCGACCGGGGTAACTAATGAAAAACTGTTTTTT.

The J gene is TRBJ2-1, the V gene TRBV7-2, with 9 bases identical to TRBD2. From germline, CDR1 is SGHTA and CDR2 FQGNSA. The CDR3 consists of 14 residues. After removal of 6 bases from V and 6 bases from J, the junction contained 6 bases not matched to a gene. The DNA of the CDR3 is TGTGCCAGCAGGAATAGCGGGGGAGGCAATGAGCAGTTCTTC. Translated: CASRNSGGGNEQFF.

The rearrangement uses TRBV11-2 and TRBJ1-6; a possible D gene is TRBD1 (5 bases). The V and J ends lost 4 bases and 9 bases respectively, with 16 bases between them. The CDR3 covers 15 residues. Germline CDR1 SGHAT, CDR2 FQNNGV. In nucleotides, the CDR3 is TGTGCCAGCAGCTCGGCCGGGCAGGGTGGTTCACCCCTCCACTTT. This encodes CASSSAGQGGSPLHF.

This chain uses TRBV19 with TRBJ1-1; no reliable D call. V was clipped by 7 bases and J by 4 bases, with 7 bases between them. The CDR3 spans 11 residues. The germline CDR1 and CDR2 sequences are LNHDA and SQIVND (reference sequence). The CDR3 DNA follows: TGTGCCAGTAACCGGGGCACTGAAGCTTTCTTT. This encodes CASNRGTEAFF.

The chain links TRBV6-2 or TRBV6-3 to TRBJ2-1, with 7 nucleotides matching TRBD2. The CDR3 has 14 amino acids. Germline V gene data show CDR1 as MNHEY and CDR2 as SVGEGT. Trimming removed 0 bases from V and 6 bases from J; junction bases left unmatched: 2. CDR3 loop: CASSYSGLGNEQFF. CDR3 nucleotides: TGTGCCAGCAGTTACTCCGGACTAGGCAATGAGCAGTTCTTC.